The 21 T cell receptor beta chains below were found in one sample sequenced in a study of T cell responses to AZD1222 COVID-19 vaccine. Clones were read by immunoSEQ multiplex PCR, and TCRdb kept only the in-frame ones, dropping some. Seen here are around 150,000 clones, around 90% observed once, and the top ten hold under 1.5%. The starting material was peripheral blood, obtained 28 days after the second AZD1222 dose. These receptors were obtained from an adult who received the AZD1222 COVID-19 vaccine.

The V and J genes are TRBV19 and TRBJ2-3; 9 nucleotides match TRBD2. CDR1 and CDR2 (germline): LNHDA, SQIVND (reference sequence). V trimming: 5 bases; J trimming: 5 bases; junction bases outside the gene matches: 8. The CDR3 has 15 amino acids. The CDR3 DNA reads as TGTGCCAGTAGTTGGAGCGGGGGGTCTGGAGATACGCAGTATTTT. Its translation is CASSWSGGSGDTQYF.

V and J are TRBV5-8 and TRBJ1-4; 9 bases match TRBD1. The length of the CDR3 is 14 residues. The germline V gene has CDR1 SGHTS and CDR2 YDEGEE. Trimming removed 4 bases from V and 8 bases from J; junction bases left unmatched: 6. This CDR3 reads CASSRRQGGEKLFF. The DNA for the CDR3 is TGTGCCAGCAGCCGCCGACAGGGGGGCGAAAAACTGTTTTTT.

As to this clone: Other nucleotide sequences from this sample produce the same CDR3. The chain recombines TRBV3-1 (or the pseudogene TRBV3-2) with TRBJ1-2, with D uncertain. The V gene lost 3 bases and the J gene lost 3 bases, with 5 bases spanning the gap. The CDR3 is 12 residues long. The germline gives CDR1 LGHDT, CDR2 YNNKEL (reference sequence). The CDR3 region has the DNA TGTGCCAGCAGCCAGGGCGACTATGGCTACACCTTC. Its translation is CASSQGDYGYTF.

Only one count was recorded for this clone. CDR3 region: CASTLRGGPRDTQYF. CDR3 DNA sequence: TGTGCCAGCACCCTAAGGGGGGGACCCCGGGATACGCAGTATTTT. This chain uses TRBV27 with TRBJ2-3, with a tentative D call TRBD2 (7 bases). Germline CDR1 MNHEY, CDR2 SMNVEV (reference sequence). The CDR3 loop spans 15 amino acids. V lost 7 bases to trimming and J lost 6 bases, with 20 bases between them.

The chain employs TRBV12-3 or TRBV12-4 and TRBJ2-1; D is unclear. V was cut by 9 bases and J by 8 bases, with 11 bases left in between. CDR3 size: 11 residues. CDR3 nucleotides: TGTGCCAGTACCCATCGGGATGAGCAGTTCTTC. This sequence encodes CASTHRDEQFF.

This clone was found once. The chain couples TRBV5-6 to TRBJ1-6; D possibly corresponds to TRBD1 (5 bases). The CDR3 has 13 amino acids. Trimming shortened V by 2 bases and J by 14 bases, and 14 bases separated the two germline ends. Germline CDR1 SGHDT, CDR2 YYEEEE. The CDR3 nucleotides are TGTGCCAGCAGCTTTAGGGACCCTCGCACCCTCCACTTT. Translating it yields CASSFRDPRTLHF.

This clone has only a few counts. V usage is TRBV6-4 and J usage is TRBJ2-1, with 8 bases aligning to TRBD1. Germline V CDR1 and CDR2: MRHNA, SNTAGT. With 3 bases clipped from V and 8 bases from J, the junction kept 6 bases outside the gene matches. The CDR3 is made up of 14 amino acids. CDR3 coding DNA: TGTGCCAGCAGTGAGGGGCAGGGGGCTGATGAGCAGTTCTTC. Protein sequence: CASSEGQGADEQFF.

V is TRBV7-6 and J is TRBJ2-4, with a tentative D call TRBD2 (7 bases). The CDR3 contains 15 residues. Germline lookup yields CDR1 SGHVS and CDR2 FNYEAQ. The germline V and J ends were trimmed by 3 bases and 3 bases, with 12 bases remaining between them. Here the CDR3 reads CASSLGGGSKNIQYF. The CDR3 DNA is TGTGCCAGCAGCTTGGGGGGGGGCAGCAAAAACATTCAGTACTTC. Looking up the rest from reference TRBV7-6 and TRBJ2-4 gives the full variable domain: GAGVSQSPRYKVTKRGQDVALRCDPISGHVSLYWYRQALGQGPEFLTYFNYEAQQDKSGLPNDRFSAERPEGSISTLTIQRTEQRDSAMYRCASSLGGGSKNIQYFGAGTRLSVL.

The chain uses TRBV5-1 and TRBJ1-2; a possible D gene is TRBD1 (6 bases). The CDR3 length is 15 residues. Germline CDR1 and CDR2: SGHRS and YFSETQ. Trimming shortened V by 2 bases and J by 2 bases, and 13 bases separated the two germline ends. CDR3 DNA sequence: TGCGCCAGCAGCTTAAGCCCAGGGGAAAACTATGGCTACACCTTC. Translation gives CASSLSPGENYGYTF.

This chain links TRBV18 with TRBJ1-1, with 7 bases identical to TRBD1. The V gene end was trimmed by 0 bases and the J gene end by 7 bases; junction bases not matched to a gene: 8. Germline V gives CDR1 KGHSH, CDR2 LQKENI. The CDR3 sequence is 15 residues long. The CDR3 nucleotides are TGTGCCAGCTCACCACCCGGGAGATCAGGGGGTGAAGCTTTCTTT. Protein: CASSPPGRSGGEAFF.

This chain uses TRBV10-3 with TRBJ1-2, with D perhaps TRBD1 (5 bases). This CDR3 contains 16 residues. The V gene lost 6 bases and the J gene lost 5 bases, with 22 bases spanning the gap. Per germline, CDR1 ENHRY and CDR2 SYGVKD. This CDR3 reads CAISIDTGTALYGYTF. CDR3 bases: TGTGCCATCAGCATAGATACCGGGACCGCGCTTTATGGCTACACCTTC.

In its sample, this clone was seen once. The rearrangement links TRBV7-2 to TRBJ1-1; TRBD1 aligns across 7 bases. This CDR3 is 18 amino acids long. Germline V CDR1 and CDR2: SGHTA, FQGNSA. Trimming at V came to 5 bases and at J to 1 base, leaving 16 bases not matched to a gene. CDR3 residues: CASSAIGQASRSNTEAFF. Here the CDR3 DNA reads TGTGCCAGCAGCGCCATAGGACAGGCCAGCAGGTCGAACACTGAAGCTTTCTTT. Full variable domain (remainder filled in from reference TRBV7-2 and TRBJ1-1): GAGVSQSPSNKVTEKGKDVELRCDPISGHTALYWYRQSLGQGLEFLIYFQGNSAPDKSGLPSDRFSAERTGGSVSTLTIQRTQQEDSAVYLCASSAIGQASRSNTEAFFGQGTRLTVV.

The rearrangement joins TRBV2 to TRBJ2-3, with D perhaps matching TRBD2 (6 bases). The CDR3 is made up of 13 amino acids. Trimming took off 7 bases at V and 3 bases at J, with 11 bases between the two ends. Germline CDR1 and CDR2: SNHLY and FYNNEI. CDR3: CASTGEVTDTQYF. CDR3 coding DNA: TGTGCCAGCACGGGGGAGGTTACAGATACGCAGTATTTT.

The gene calls are TRBV4-3 and TRBJ1-2; possibly TRBD1 for D (6 bases). Germline-derived CDR1 and CDR2 are LGHNA and YSLEER. V lost 0 bases, J lost 3 bases, and 20 bases lay in between. The CDR3 is made up of 18 amino acids. CDR3 in amino acids: CASSQEAVRGGLYYGYTF. DNA of the CDR3: TGCGCCAGCAGCCAAGAGGCGGTCAGGGGAGGTCTTTACTATGGCTACACCTTC.

The chain joins TRBV5-6 to TRBJ1-2, with D maybe TRBD1 (5 bases). The CDR3 loop spans 14 amino acids. Germline V gene lookup returns CDR1 SGHDT and CDR2 YYEEEE. The ends were cut back, 0 bases at V and 3 bases at J, with 9 bases in the middle. The DNA of the CDR3 is TGTGCCAGCAGCTTGGAGGGGTGGCACTATGGCTACACCTTC. It specifies CASSLEGWHYGYTF.

This chain uses TRBV18 with TRBJ2-3, with a possible D match to TRBD1 (5 bases). CDR3 length: 15 residues. Germline V gene lookup returns CDR1 KGHSH and CDR2 LQKENI. Trimming removed 2 bases at V and 1 base at J, with 10 bases between. The CDR3 spells CASSPGDSRTDTQYF. CDR3 nucleotides: TGTGCCAGCTCACCAGGCGACAGTCGCACAGATACGCAGTATTTT.

The sample holds one count of this clone. The CDR3 DNA follows: TGTGCCAGCAGTGAAACTAGCGGCACAGATACGCAGTATTTT. This codes for CASSETSGTDTQYF. This chain joins TRBV2 and TRBJ2-3; 7 bases align to TRBD2. V was clipped by 2 bases and J by 1 base; unmatched bases: 0. In germline, CDR1 is SNHLY, CDR2 FYNNEI. This CDR3 has 14 residues.

This chain links TRBV12-3 or TRBV12-4 with TRBJ1-3; D not resolved. CDR3 length: 10 amino acids. V lost 5 bases and J 13 bases, leaving 9 bases between the germline ends. The CDR3 coding sequence is TGTGCCAGCAGTCCCGGGTTAATATATTTT. Translating it yields CASSPGLIYF.

V usage is TRBV10-2 and J usage is TRBJ1-4; D is ambiguous. CDR1 and CDR2 (germline): WSHSY, SAAADI. This CDR3 has 14 amino acids. Trimming removed 7 bases at V and 2 bases at J, with 11 bases between. The CDR3 region is CASTPRVTNEKLFF. In DNA, the CDR3 is TGCGCCAGCACCCCCCGGGTCACTAATGAAAAACTGTTTTTT.

CDR3 amino acids: CASSLTGGETQYF. The CDR3 nucleotides are TGCGCCAGCAGCTTGACAGGGGGAGAGACCCAGTACTTC. This chain joins TRBV4-1 and TRBJ2-5, with 9 bases identical to TRBD1. Germline CDR1 MGHRA, CDR2 YSYEKL. The V segment lost 5 bases and the J segment 4 bases; nucleotides outside the gene matches: 2. There are 13 residues in the CDR3.

V is TRBV28 and J is TRBJ2-7; TRBD1 or TRBD2 may be the D gene (6 bases each). The germline V gene encodes CDR1 MDHEN and CDR2 SYDVKM. The CDR3 length is 15 residues. V lost 3 bases to trimming and J lost 2 bases, with 14 bases between them. The CDR3: CASSFPGAKAYEQYF. The CDR3 DNA is TGTGCCAGCAGTTTCCCGGGGGCGAAGGCCTACGAGCAGTACTTC.